This TCR beta chain was identified during a study of shared clonotypes between healthy human individuals. Study-wide findings and caveats: What limited the represented genetic and exposure-history diversity was the small number of donors.

Sequencing was performed with immunoSEQ multiplex PCR; in TCRdb, only in-frame clones are kept and a portion is missing. The data show 450,000 to 700,000 clones, less than 97% seen once. The naive CD8 subset, CD45RO-negative cells positively selected for CCR7, excluded terminally differentiated effector memory CD45RA+ cells. Among the donors, all were Caucasian adults who lived in Nashville, Tennessee. A note on this clone: Its matching antigen is unknown.

Trimming shortened V by 1 base and J by 13 bases, and 22 bases separated the two germline ends. There are 15 residues in the CDR3. Germline values: CDR1 LGHNA, CDR2 YNFKEQ. Sequenced material: naive CD8+ T cells sorted from blood. The chain combines TRBV4-2 with TRBJ1-1; D is unresolved. The sequence was collected from a young woman in good health. CDR3 in DNA: TGTGCCAGCAGCCAAGGGACCGGCGTTATCACGGTGGGTTTCTTT. Its protein is CASSQGTGVITVGFF.